The next 9 T cell receptor beta chains were all read from a single sample in a study of cytomegalovirus exposure and HLA in healthy donors. The primer mix had 60 Vbeta and 13 Jbeta primers. Produced via immunoSEQ multiplex PCR; TCRdb's table is partial and in-frame only. The sample includes 150,000 to 200,000 clones, 10% to 15% of them seen just once. Sequencing was performed on PBMCs. These TCRs come from a man in his forties or fifties in good health and CMV-seropositive.

This clone was counted a few times. The rearrangement links TRBV14 to TRBJ1-4; 9 nucleotides match TRBD1. Germline CDR1 SGHDN, CDR2 FVKESK. The junction had 9 bases not matched to a gene; V was cut back by 4 bases and J by 6 bases. CDR3 length: 16 amino acids. The CDR3 here is CASSRGGRTGDEKLFF. The DNA of the CDR3 is TGTGCCAGCAGCCGCGGAGGGAGGACAGGGGATGAAAAACTGTTTTTT.

CDR3 sequence (DNA): TGTGCCAGCAGCGCCGACAGGACCCAGCCCCAGCATTTT. The encoded protein is CASSADRTQPQHF. The J gene is TRBJ1-5, the V gene TRBV7-9, with a weak D call TRBD1 (6 bases). V lost 5 bases and J lost 7, with 12 bases in between. The V gene's germline CDR1 is SEHNR and CDR2 FQNEAQ (reference sequence). This CDR3 has 13 amino acids.

In this sample, this clone turned up a few times. This chain uses TRBV7-6 with TRBJ1-6; 9 bases map to TRBD1. The CDR3 loop spans 16 amino acids. CDR1 is SGHVS and CDR2 is FNYEAQ in the germline V gene. With 5 bases clipped from V and 9 bases from J, the junction kept 11 bases outside the gene matches. DNA for the CDR3: TGTGCCAGCAGCGAGAGTCCGGGACAGGGTCTTTCACCCCTCCACTTT. It translates to CASSESPGQGLSPLHF.

The V and J genes are TRBV29-1 and TRBJ2-7, with D perhaps TRBD1 (6 bases). In germline, CDR1 is SQVTM, CDR2 ANQGSEA. Trimming shortened V by 4 bases and J by 5 bases, and 9 bases separated the two germline ends. The CDR3 covers 11 residues. Here the CDR3 DNA reads TGCAGCGTTGCCCCAGGGGACGAGCAGTACTTC. Translation: CSVAPGDEQYF.

This clone was detected only a few times. The chain has TRBV30 and TRBJ2-3; 10 bases match TRBD2. The trim removed 4 bases at V and 6 bases at J, leaving 4 bases unmatched. The germline V gene has CDR1 GTSNPN and CDR2 SVGIG (reference sequence). The CDR3 spans 13 residues. CDR3 nucleotides: TGTGCCTGGACTAGCGGGGGTGCGGATACGCAGTATTTT. This codes for CAWTSGGADTQYF.

This clone was seen only a few times. The chain is built from TRBV5-8 and TRBJ1-1; D not certain. V lost 1 base to trimming and J lost 0 bases, with 10 bases between them. Germline lookup yields CDR1 SGHTS and CDR2 YDEGEE. The CDR3 covers 15 residues. The CDR3 loop reads CASSLRGGMNTEAFF. CDR3 coding DNA: TGTGCCAGCAGCTTGCGGGGAGGTATGAACACTGAAGCTTTCTTT. The full variable domain, rest sourced from reference TRBV5-8 and TRBJ1-1, is EAGVTQSPTHLIKTRGQQATLRCSPISGHTSVYWYQQALGLGLQFLLWYDEGEERNRGNFPPRFSGRQFPNYSSELNVNALELEDSALYLCASSLRGGMNTEAFFGQGTRLTVV.

The V and J genes are TRBV19 and TRBJ2-5; D is uncertain. This CDR3 spans 13 amino acids. The germline V gene encodes CDR1 LNHDA and CDR2 SQIVND (reference sequence). The germline V and J ends were trimmed by 5 bases and 5 bases, with 12 bases remaining between them. The CDR3 spells CASSPTPRETQYF. Written as DNA, the CDR3 is TGTGCCAGTAGTCCCACCCCGCGTGAGACCCAGTACTTC.

The genes are TRBV5-4 and TRBJ1-4, with TRBD1 identical over 9 bases. Germline values: CDR1 SGHNT, CDR2 YYREEE (reference sequence). Losses at the gene ends were 4 bases for V and 6 bases for J; bases not matched to a gene: 7. The CDR3 consists of 15 residues. This chain's CDR3 is CASSRGGDRDEKLFF. The CDR3 bases are TGTGCCAGCAGCCGGGGCGGGGACAGGGATGAAAAACTGTTTTTT.

This clone was counted a few times. This sequence joins TRBV6-5 and TRBJ2-7, with 8 bases lining up with TRBD2. V lost 2 bases, J lost 3 bases, and 6 bases stayed unmatched. CDR1 is MNHEY, CDR2 SVGAGI, per germline. This CDR3 comprises 15 residues. The CDR3: CASSYRGGGNYEQYF. The CDR3 DNA sequence: TGTGCCAGCAGTTACAGGGGCGGGGGGAACTACGAGCAGTACTTC.